In this sample, the clone carrying this TCR beta chain turned up a few times. Its antigen remains unidentified. The sample comes from a study of blood T cells in healthy people across ages. The germline V gene encodes CDR1 SNHLY and CDR2 FYNNEI. The CDR3 totals 12 residues. With a J-beta primer mix and a sample-barcoded 5' primer, a second PCR ran about 6 to 11 cycles. Each CDR3 protein gets one entry after TCRdb re-called the 5' RACE reads with MiXCR. The table records roughly 730,000 distinct CDR3 sequences, roughly three fifths of them present only once. Researchers collected ten milliliters of peripheral blood from every single donor. Study findings and constraints: Diversity of TCR beta per million T cells declined in a roughly linear way with age. The long-lived group displayed more naive CD4+ cells, plus higher diversity, than the aged donors did.

The chain employs TRBV2 and TRBJ2-4; D call uncertain. TRBJ2-7 explains the end of the DNA better; the J call may be wrong. This receptor was taken from a man aged 35 to 55 in good health. Sequencing input: blood. As DNA, the CDR3 is TGTGCCAGCAGTGGCATCAGCTACGAGCAGTACTTC. Encoded protein: CASSGISYEQYF.